Included here is one T cell receptor (beta chain) sequence, with context. TCRdb's table, derived via immunoSEQ multiplex PCR, lists solely in-frame clones and lacks some. Counted here are around 150,000 clones, about 91% occurring once; the ten biggest clones make up over 6.5%. Germline CDR1 and CDR2: MDHEN and SYDVKM. CDR3 length equals 13 residues. The V end lost 3 bases, the J end lost 5 bases, and 7 bases lay between the germline ends. The sample originates from a study of cytomegalovirus exposure and HLA in healthy donors. The study drew the donors from its roughly 110-subject validation cohort, separate from the 666-subject first cohort.

This clonotype was obtained from a young woman in good health and CMV-seropositive. The chain combines TRBV28 with TRBJ1-4; D is ambiguous. Source material: PBMCs. The chain's CDR3 is CASSFLSNEKLFF. CDR3 nucleotides: TGTGCCAGCAGTTTTCTCTCGAATGAAAAACTGTTTTTT.